Listed here is a single TCR beta chain. The data stem from a study of blood T cell repertoires in COVID-19. Whole-study context: The United States, Italy and Spain supplied acute and convalescent COVID-19 samples.

Authors' methods: Amplifying reference gene primers gave estimates of nucleated cell counts. Clones were sequenced by immunoSEQ multiplex PCR, and TCRdb holds only the in-frame ones, with some missing. Clone size and the V and J calls come from that table; the DNA yielded D and trimming. The sample has about 94,000 clones; about four fifths are singletons. The CDR3 length is 15 residues. Unmatched junction bases numbered 6, after V lost 3 bases and J lost 7 bases. From germline, CDR1 is MNHNS and CDR2 SASEGT. This TCR derives from a man in his sixties with acute or convalescent COVID-19. The sequencing input was peripheral blood. The V and J genes are TRBV6-1 and TRBJ1-5; 10 bases map to TRBD1. CDR3 sequence: CASSDLTGGRQPQHF. Here the CDR3 DNA reads TGTGCCAGCAGTGATTTGACAGGGGGCCGGCAGCCCCAGCATTTT.